Within the sample, the clone carrying this T cell receptor beta chain is medium-sized. The antigen is unknown. The read comes to an end 3 residues before the CDR3 does, leaving the germline J gene to fill in the end. This table comes from immunoSEQ multiplex PCR, and its TCRdb copy is limited to in-frame clones, with some not included. The sample is made up of 25,000 to 35,000 clones, none counted only once. The germline gives CDR1 SGHTA, CDR2 FQGNSA. This CDR3 comprises 15 residues. With 5 bases clipped from V and 3 bases from J, the junction kept 6 bases outside the gene matches. These data belong to a study of T cell clonality in common variable immunodeficiency. General observations from the study: Compared with healthy controls, CVID subjects showed increased TCRbeta clonality, mostly in about a third. Fewer TCRbeta clones were shared among CVID subjects than controls. Reportedly, TCR beta sequences from common variable immunodeficiency showed fewer deletions and N-nucleotide insertions.

The sample was peripheral blood mononuclear cells. J is TRBJ1-2 and V is TRBV7-2; 10 nucleotides match TRBD1. The TCR comes from a human donor with common variable immunodeficiency. CDR3 loop: CASSLRQGADYGYTF. The CDR3 bases that were read are TGTGCCAGCAGCCTCAGACAGGGGGCGGACTATGGC.